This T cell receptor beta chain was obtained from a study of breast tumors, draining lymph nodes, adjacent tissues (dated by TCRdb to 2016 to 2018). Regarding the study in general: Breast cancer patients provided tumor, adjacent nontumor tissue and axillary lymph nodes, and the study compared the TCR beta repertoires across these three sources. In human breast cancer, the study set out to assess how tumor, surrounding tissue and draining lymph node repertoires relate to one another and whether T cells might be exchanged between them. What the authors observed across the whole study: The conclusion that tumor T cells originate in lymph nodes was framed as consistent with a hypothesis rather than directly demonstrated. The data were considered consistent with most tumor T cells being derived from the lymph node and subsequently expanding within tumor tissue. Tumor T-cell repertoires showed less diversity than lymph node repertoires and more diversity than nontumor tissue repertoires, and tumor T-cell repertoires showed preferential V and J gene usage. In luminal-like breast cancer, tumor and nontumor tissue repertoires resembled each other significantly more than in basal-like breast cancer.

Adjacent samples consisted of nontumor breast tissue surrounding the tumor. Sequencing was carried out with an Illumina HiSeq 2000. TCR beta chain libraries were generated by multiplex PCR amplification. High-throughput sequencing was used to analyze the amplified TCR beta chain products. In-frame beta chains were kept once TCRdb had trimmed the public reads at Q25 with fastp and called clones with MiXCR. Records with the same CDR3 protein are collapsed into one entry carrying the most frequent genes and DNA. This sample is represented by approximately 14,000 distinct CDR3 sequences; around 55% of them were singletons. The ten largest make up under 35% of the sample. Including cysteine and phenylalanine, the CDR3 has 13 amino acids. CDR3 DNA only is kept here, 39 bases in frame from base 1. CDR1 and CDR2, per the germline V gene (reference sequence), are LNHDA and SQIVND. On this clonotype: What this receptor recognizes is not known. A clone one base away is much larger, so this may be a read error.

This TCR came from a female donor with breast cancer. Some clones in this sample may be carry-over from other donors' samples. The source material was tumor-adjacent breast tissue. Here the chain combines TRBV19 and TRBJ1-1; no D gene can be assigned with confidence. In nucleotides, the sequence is TGTGCCAGTAGTGGTAGGGAAGGCCGGAGGGCTCTCTTT. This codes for CASSGREGRRALF.